The 3 T cell receptor beta chains below all came from one sample that was sequenced in a study of blood T cell repertoires in COVID-19. TCRdb keeps only in-frame clones here, not all; method: immunoSEQ multiplex PCR. The sample consists of 140,000 or so clones, 70% to 80% of them appearing once. The specimen was peripheral blood. All receptors derive from a woman aged 65 to 85 with COVID-19, enrolled during active disease.

The chain has TRBV24-1 and TRBJ1-5, with 7 positions matching TRBD1. CDR1 and CDR2 (germline): KGHDR, SFDVKD. The V gene end was trimmed by 2 bases and the J gene end by 6 bases; junction bases not matched to a gene: 6. CDR3 length: 15 residues. The CDR3 nucleotides read TGTGCCACCAGTGATTCCAGACAGGGTGTTCAGCCCCAGCATTTT. It encodes CATSDSRQGVQPQHF.

The chain couples TRBV3-1 (or the pseudogene TRBV3-2) to TRBJ1-2; a weak D match, TRBD1 (5 bases). CDR1 is LGHDT and CDR2 is YNNKEL in the germline V gene (reference sequence). V dropped 6 bases and J dropped 4 bases, with 12 bases sitting between them. The CDR3 has 13 amino acids. The CDR3 sequence: CASSQTAGYGYTF. The DNA for the CDR3 is TGTGCCAGCAGTCAGACAGCAGGCTATGGCTACACCTTC.

The V gene is TRBV3-1 (or the pseudogene TRBV3-2), the J gene TRBJ1-1; maybe TRBD1 (6 bases). Trimming pared 4 bases from V and 4 bases from J, leaving 19 bases between. The CDR3 has 16 residues. CDR1 is LGHDT and CDR2 is YNNKEL in the germline V gene (reference sequence). CDR3 coding DNA: TGTGCCAGCAGCCGTCGAACCGGGGGGCGCGGCACTGAAGCTTTCTTT. It yields the protein CASSRRTGGRGTEAFF.